The present T cell receptor (beta chain) was sequenced within a study of shared clonotypes between healthy human individuals. Whole-study findings and limits: Memory subsets generally showed lower estimated richness than naive subsets.

Data came from immunoSEQ multiplex PCR; TCRdb stores just in-frame clones and leaves some out. The data hold some 1 million clones, with under 80% observed a single time. Concerning this clone: Its target is unknown.

The study drew all its donors from Caucasian adults living in Nashville, Tennessee. The CDR3 runs to 17 residues. Germline V lookup: CDR1 KGHSH, CDR2 LQKENI. The V and J ends lost 0 bases and 4 bases, in that order; junction bases with no gene match: 6. The rearrangement links TRBV18 to TRBJ2-3, with TRBD2 identical over 11 bases. The clonotype was recovered from a man aged 18 to 29 in good health. Source material: memory CD4+ T cells sorted from blood. Subset here: CD45RA-negative fraction. This CDR3 reads CASSPPVAGGLADTQYF. CDR3 coding DNA: TGTGCCAGCTCACCACCTGTAGCGGGAGGGCTTGCAGATACGCAGTATTTT.